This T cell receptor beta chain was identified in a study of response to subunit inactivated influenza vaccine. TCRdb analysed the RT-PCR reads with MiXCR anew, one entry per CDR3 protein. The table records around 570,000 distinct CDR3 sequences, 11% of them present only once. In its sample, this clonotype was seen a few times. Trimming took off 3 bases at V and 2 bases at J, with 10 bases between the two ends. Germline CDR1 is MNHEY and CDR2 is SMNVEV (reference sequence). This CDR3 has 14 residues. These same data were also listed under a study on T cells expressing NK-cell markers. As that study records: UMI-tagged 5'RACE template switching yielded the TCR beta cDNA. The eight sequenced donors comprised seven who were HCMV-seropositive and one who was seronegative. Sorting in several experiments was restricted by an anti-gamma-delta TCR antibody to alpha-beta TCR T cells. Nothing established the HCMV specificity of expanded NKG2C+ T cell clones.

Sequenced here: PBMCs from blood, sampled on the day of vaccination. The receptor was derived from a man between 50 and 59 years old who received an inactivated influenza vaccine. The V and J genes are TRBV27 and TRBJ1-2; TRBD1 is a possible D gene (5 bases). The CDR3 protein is CASSFAGLNYGYTF. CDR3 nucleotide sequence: TGTGCCAGCAGTTTTGCAGGGCTCAACTATGGCTACACCTTC.